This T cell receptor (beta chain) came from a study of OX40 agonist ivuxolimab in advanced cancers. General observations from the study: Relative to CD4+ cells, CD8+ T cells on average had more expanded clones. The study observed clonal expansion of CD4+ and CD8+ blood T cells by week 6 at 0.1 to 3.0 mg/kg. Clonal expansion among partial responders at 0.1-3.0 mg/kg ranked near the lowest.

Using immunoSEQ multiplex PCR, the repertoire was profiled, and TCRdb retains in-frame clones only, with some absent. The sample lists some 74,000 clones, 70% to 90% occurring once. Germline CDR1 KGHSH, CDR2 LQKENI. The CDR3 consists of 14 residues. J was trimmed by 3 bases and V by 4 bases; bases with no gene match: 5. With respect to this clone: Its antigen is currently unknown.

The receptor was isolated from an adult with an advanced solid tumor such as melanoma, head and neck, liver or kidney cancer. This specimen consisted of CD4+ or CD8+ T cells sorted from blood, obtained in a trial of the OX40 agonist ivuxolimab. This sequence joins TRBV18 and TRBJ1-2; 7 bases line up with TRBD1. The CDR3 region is CASSLRTGDYGYTF. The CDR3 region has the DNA TGTGCCAGCTCACTGAGGACAGGCGACTATGGCTACACCTTC.